The present entry profiles one TCR beta chain with its context. Which antigen it targets is not known. Per-base quality was not reported, and no clone a single base away is much larger than it. The source of the sample is a study of blood T cell repertoires in COVID-19 (dated by TCRdb to 2018 to 2021). Describing the broader study: The collaborator samples originated in the United States, Italy and Spain and spanned the acute and convalescent phases of COVID-19. The prospective study material was composed of cDNA or gDNA derived from T cells, B-cell-depleted T cells, or PBMCs. The sample metadata nearly always contained a de-identified subject ID, COVID-19 status, age in years and sex. The dataset comprised deeply sampled blood TCRbeta repertoires from subjects exposed to, actively infected with, or recovered from COVID-19. HLA class I and class II types, where available, came from metadata supplied by the sample provider rather than from assay-based typing. A freely available public database, intended as a resource for researchers studying the immune response to SARS-CoV-2, is where the repertoires were released. The samples were drawn from two sources: the first 160 participants of the ongoing ImmuneRACE study, and 1,254 subjects contributed by 6 global collaborators. Overall results and qualifications from the work: The amount of clinical and demographic metadata varied by source and participant and was provided uncurated.

Another Seattle source contributed samples from volunteer blood donors who had recovered from COVID-19. Whole blood was collected in K2EDTA tubes by collaborating institutions according to the institutions' own protocols. Collaborator samples were shipped for TCRbeta analysis as frozen whole blood, isolated PBMCs, or DNA extracted from either sample type. TCRbeta CDR3 regions were amplified from genomic DNA by means of the immunoSEQ Assay, a bias-controlled multiplex PCR. As for the authors' bioinformatics: Within the assay, amplification of reference gene primers was used to estimate how many nucleated cells each sample contained. Sequence reads were collapsed and filtered to measure the absolute abundance of every unique TCRbeta CDR3 rearrangement. For each sample, productive Simpson clonality was calculated by taking the square root of Simpson's diversity index across productive rearrangements. The clones in this table, taken by TCRdb from immuneACCESS, are in-frame only. Not every clone is retained; where verified, under half of the shortfall comes from an unresolved V gene, and the cause of the rest is unknown. V and J calls and clone size are those listed in that table; D and trimming were worked out from the DNA. The sample profile shows 200,000 to 250,000 clones; around 81% of them were found once. The top ten hold 3% to 3.5% of the sample.

CDR1 MNHNY and CDR2 SVGAGI are derived from the germline V gene (reference sequence). From the cysteine up to the phenylalanine, the CDR3 has a length of 13 residues. Only the CDR3 region is kept as DNA, spanning 39 bases read in frame from base 1. V is cut by 7 bases and J by 2 bases, and the space between the germline ends is 10 bases. The sequenced sample consisted of peripheral blood. The chain links TRBV6-6 with TRBJ2-3, and possibly TRBD1, on 5 matching bases. The clonotype was recovered from a woman aged 25 to 39 who had recovered from COVID-19. The CDR3 here reads CASIKGDTDTQYF. The sequenced DNA is TGTGCCAGCATCAAAGGGGACACAGATACGCAGTATTTT.